The subject of this entry is one T cell receptor beta chain. The authors' processing: Reference gene primer amplification yielded estimated nucleated cell counts. This table comes from immunoSEQ multiplex PCR, and its TCRdb copy is limited to in-frame clones, with some not included. V, J and clone size reflect that table, while D and trimming were determined from the DNA. The table lists over 250,000 clones, about 90% of them singletons. This sample stems from a study of blood T cell repertoires in COVID-19. Background on the study: Samples taken during acute and convalescent COVID-19 were collected in the United States, Italy and Spain.

The source is a woman aged 30 to 39 who had recovered from COVID-19. Sequencing used PBMCs or T cells enriched from blood (not recorded which).

CDR3 sequence reads: CASSPGGSGGETQYF. Here the CDR3 DNA reads TGTGCCAGCAGCCCCGGTGGTAGCGGGGGGGAAACCCAGTACTTC. The chain employs TRBV11-2 and TRBJ2-5; TRBD2 aligns across 11 bases. Germline V lookup: CDR1 SGHAT, CDR2 FQNNGV. V shed 5 bases, J shed 8 bases, and the junction held 10 bases outside the gene matches. The CDR3 totals 15 residues.